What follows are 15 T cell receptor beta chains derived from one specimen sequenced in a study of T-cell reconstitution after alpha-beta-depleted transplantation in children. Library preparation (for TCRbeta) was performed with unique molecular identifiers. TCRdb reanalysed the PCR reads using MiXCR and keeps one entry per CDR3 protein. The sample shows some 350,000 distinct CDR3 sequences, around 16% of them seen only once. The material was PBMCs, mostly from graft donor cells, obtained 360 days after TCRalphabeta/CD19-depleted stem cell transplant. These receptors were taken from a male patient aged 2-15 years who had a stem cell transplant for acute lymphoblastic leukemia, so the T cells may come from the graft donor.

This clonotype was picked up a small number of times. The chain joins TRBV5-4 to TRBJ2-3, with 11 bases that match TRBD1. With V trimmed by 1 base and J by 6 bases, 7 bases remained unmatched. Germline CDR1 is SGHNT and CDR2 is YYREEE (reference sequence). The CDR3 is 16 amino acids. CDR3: CASSLLPGQGDDTQYF. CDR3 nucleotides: TGTGCCAGCAGCTTGTTACCGGGACAGGGGGACGATACGCAGTATTTT.

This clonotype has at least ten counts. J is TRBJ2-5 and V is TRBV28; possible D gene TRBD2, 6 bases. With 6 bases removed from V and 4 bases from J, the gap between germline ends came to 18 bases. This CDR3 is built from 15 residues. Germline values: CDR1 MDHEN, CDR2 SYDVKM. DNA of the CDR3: TGTGCCAGCAGCGGGGGTCCAGGGTTGGGAGAGACCCAGTACTTC. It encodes CASSGGPGLGETQYF.

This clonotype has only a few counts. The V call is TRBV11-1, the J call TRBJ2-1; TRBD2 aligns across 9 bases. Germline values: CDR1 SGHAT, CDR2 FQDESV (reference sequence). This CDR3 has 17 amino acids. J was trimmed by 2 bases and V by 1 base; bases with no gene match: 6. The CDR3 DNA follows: TGTGCCAGCAGCTTAGAGCGGGAGGCCACTCCCTACAATGAGCAGTTCTTC. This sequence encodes CASSLEREATPYNEQFF. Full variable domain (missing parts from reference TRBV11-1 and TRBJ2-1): EAEVAQSPRYKITEKSQAVAFWCDPISGHATLYWYRQILGQGPELLVQFQDESVVDDSQLPKDRFSAERLKGVDSTLKIQPAELGDSAMYLCASSLEREATPYNEQFFGPGTRLTVL.

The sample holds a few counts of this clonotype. CDR3 DNA: TGTGCCAGCAGTTTATGGGGACTAGCTGGCTACGAGCAGTACTTC. Its protein product is CASSLWGLAGYEQYF. This chain joins TRBV28 and TRBJ2-7, with 9 bases fitting TRBD2. With 0 bases clipped from V and 3 bases from J, the junction kept 3 bases outside the gene matches. Germline V CDR1 and CDR2: MDHEN, SYDVKM. The CDR3 spans 15 residues.

In DNA form, the CDR3 reads TGTGCCAGCAGCCAACTTTCTAGCAATGAGCAGTTCTTC. It translates to CASSQLSSNEQFF. The chain is built from TRBV6-1 and TRBJ2-1; no reliable D call. Germline V gene sequence: CDR1 MNHNS, CDR2 SASEGT. The CDR3 loop spans 13 amino acids. The V end lost 6 bases, the J end lost 6 bases, and 12 bases lay between the germline ends.

The CDR3 DNA reads TGTGCCAGCAGCTCGGGGGTGCCGAACACCGGGGAGCTGTTTTTT. Protein product: CASSSGVPNTGELFF. The chain combines TRBV7-8 with TRBJ2-2; a weak D match, TRBD2 (6 bases). This CDR3 is built from 15 residues. The V end lost 4 bases, the J end lost 0 bases, and 9 bases lay between the germline ends. From germline, CDR1 is SGHVS and CDR2 FQNEAQ. Together with reference TRBV7-8 and TRBJ2-2, the CDR3 gives the full variable domain: GAGVSQSPRYKVAKRGQDVALRCDPISGHVSLFWYQQALGQGPEFLTYFQNEAQLDKSGLPSDRFFAERPEGSVSTLKIQRTQQEDSAVYLCASSSGVPNTGELFFGEGSRLTVL.

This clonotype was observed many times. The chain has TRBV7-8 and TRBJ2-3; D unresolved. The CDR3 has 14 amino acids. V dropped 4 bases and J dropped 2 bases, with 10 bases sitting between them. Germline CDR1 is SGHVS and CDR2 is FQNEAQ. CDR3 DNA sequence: TGTGCCAGCAGCTCACGATTCTACACAGATACGCAGTATTTT. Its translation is CASSSRFYTDTQYF.

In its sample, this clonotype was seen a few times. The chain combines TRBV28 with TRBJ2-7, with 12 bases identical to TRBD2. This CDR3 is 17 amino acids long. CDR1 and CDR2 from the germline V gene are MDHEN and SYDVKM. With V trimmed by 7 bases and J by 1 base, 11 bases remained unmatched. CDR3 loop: CASTLSGLAGRSYEQYF. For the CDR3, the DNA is TGTGCCAGCACCCTAAGTGGACTAGCGGGGAGGTCCTACGAGCAGTACTTC.

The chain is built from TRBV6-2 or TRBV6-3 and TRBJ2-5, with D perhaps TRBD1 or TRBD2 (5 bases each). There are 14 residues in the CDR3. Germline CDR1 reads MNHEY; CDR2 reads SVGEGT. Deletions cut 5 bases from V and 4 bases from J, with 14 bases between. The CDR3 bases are TGTGCCAGCAGTCGCTCCCGGGGACCAGAGACCCAGTACTTC. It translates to CASSRSRGPETQYF.

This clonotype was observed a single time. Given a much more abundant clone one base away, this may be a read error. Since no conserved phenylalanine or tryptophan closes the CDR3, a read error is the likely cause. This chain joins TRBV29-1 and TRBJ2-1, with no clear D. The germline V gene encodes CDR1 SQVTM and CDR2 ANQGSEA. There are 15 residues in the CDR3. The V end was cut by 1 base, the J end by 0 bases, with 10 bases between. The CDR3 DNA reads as TGCAGCGTTGAAGCAGGCCGCCGCTCCTACAATGAGCAGTTCTTA. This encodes CSVEAGRRSYNEQFL.

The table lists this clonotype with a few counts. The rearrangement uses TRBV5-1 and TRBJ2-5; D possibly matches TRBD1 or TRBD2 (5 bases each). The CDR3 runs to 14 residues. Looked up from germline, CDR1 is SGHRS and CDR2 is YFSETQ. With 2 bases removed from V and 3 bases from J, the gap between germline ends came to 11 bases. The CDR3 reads CASSFAGTEETQYF. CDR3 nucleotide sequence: TGCGCCAGCAGCTTCGCCGGGACGGAAGAGACCCAGTACTTC.

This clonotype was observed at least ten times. CDR3 sequence reads: CSARGGTPYNEQFF. CDR3 sequence (DNA): TGCAGTGCTAGAGGCGGGACTCCTTACAATGAGCAGTTCTTC. This chain connects TRBV20-1 to TRBJ2-1, with a weak D call TRBD2 (6 bases). The germline V gene has CDR1 DFQATT and CDR2 SNEGSKA (reference sequence). There are 14 residues in the CDR3. The ends were cut back, 1 base at V and 4 bases at J, with 11 bases in the middle.

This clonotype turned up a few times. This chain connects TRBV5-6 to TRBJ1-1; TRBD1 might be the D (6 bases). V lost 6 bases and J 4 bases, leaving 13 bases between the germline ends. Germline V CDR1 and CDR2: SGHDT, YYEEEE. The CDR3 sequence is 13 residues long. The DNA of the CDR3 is TGTGCCAGCACCCGGGACATAGGCACTGAAGCTTTCTTT. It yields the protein CASTRDIGTEAFF.

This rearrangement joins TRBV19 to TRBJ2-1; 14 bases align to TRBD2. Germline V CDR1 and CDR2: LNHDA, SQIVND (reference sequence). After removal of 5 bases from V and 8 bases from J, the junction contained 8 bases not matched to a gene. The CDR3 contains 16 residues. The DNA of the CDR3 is TGTGCCAGTAGTCAGCGGACTAGCGGGAGGTTGGATGAGCAGTTCTTC. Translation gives CASSQRTSGRLDEQFF.

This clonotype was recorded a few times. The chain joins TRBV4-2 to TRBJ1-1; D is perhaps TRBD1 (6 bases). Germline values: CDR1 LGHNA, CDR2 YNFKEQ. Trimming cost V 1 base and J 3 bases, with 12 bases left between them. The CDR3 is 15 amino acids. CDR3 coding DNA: TGTGCCAGCAGCCAAGTAAGCAGGGGTGACACTGAAGCTTTCTTT. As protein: CASSQVSRGDTEAFF.